Listed below are T cell receptor beta chains from one sample, sequenced in a study of low-dose radiotherapy and immunotherapy resistance in tumors. TCRdb ran MiXCR on the reads and lists one entry per CDR3 protein. The sample yields about 39,000 distinct CDR3 sequences, around 21% seen once. The sample here was PBMCs, taken after low-dose radiotherapy plus immunotherapy. Receptor source: a female donor with ovarian cancer. Each CDR3 is given with its conserved first and last residue. Fields, in order: J gene, V gene, D gene, clone size, CDR3 protein, CDR3 DNA. A D gene is named only where the DNA matches it firmly. Only part of the rows carry a size: once, few, many, or a class if the clone is expanded.

j_call: TRBJ1-2
v_call: TRBV19
d_call: .
clone_size: many
cdr3_aa: CASSPYTGFGYTF
cdr3_nt: TGTGCCAGTAGTCCGTACACAGGGTTTGGCTACACCTTC

j_call: TRBJ2-1
v_call: TRBV5-4
d_call: TRBD1
clone_size: .
cdr3_aa: CASRLGQGVHNEQFF
cdr3_nt: TGTGCCAGCAGATTGGGACAGGGCGTACACAATGAGCAGTTCTTC

j_call: TRBJ1-6
v_call: TRBV27
d_call: TRBD1
clone_size: many
cdr3_aa: CASRAGTGLNSPLHF
cdr3_nt: TGTGCCAGTCGCGCCGGGACAGGGCTTAATTCACCCCTCCACTTT

j_call: TRBJ2-3
v_call: TRBV25-1
d_call: TRBD1
clone_size: many
cdr3_aa: CASSDPVDRGPSTDTQYF
cdr3_nt: TGTGCCAGCAGTGATCCTGTCGACAGGGGCCCTAGCACAGATACGCAGTATTTT

j_call: TRBJ1-4
v_call: TRBV10-3
d_call: TRBD1
clone_size: many
cdr3_aa: CAISVGDSPNEKLFF
cdr3_nt: TGTGCCATCAGTGTGGGGGACAGCCCTAATGAAAAACTGTTTTTT

j_call: TRBJ2-7
v_call: TRBV20-1
d_call: .
clone_size: many
cdr3_aa: CSASEGGGYEQYF
cdr3_nt: TGCAGTGCCAGCGAGGGGGGGGGGTACGAGCAGTACTTC

j_call: TRBJ2-5
v_call: TRBV7-6
d_call: .
clone_size: many
cdr3_aa: CASSRRLTGEPGETQYF
cdr3_nt: TGTGCCAGCTCTCGTCGGCTGACAGGAGAACCAGGGGAGACCCAGTACTTC

j_call: TRBJ2-7
v_call: TRBV28
d_call: .
clone_size: few
cdr3_aa: CASSLQALGPSYEQYF
cdr3_nt: TGTGCCAGCAGTTTACAAGCCCTCGGCCCCTCCTACGAGCAGTACTTC

j_call: TRBJ2-7
v_call: TRBV5-4
d_call: .
clone_size: .
cdr3_aa: CASSLPGAYEQYF
cdr3_nt: TGTGCCAGCAGCTTGCCGGGGGCCTACGAGCAGTACTTC

j_call: TRBJ2-1
v_call: TRBV6-2/TRBV6-3
d_call: TRBD2
clone_size: few
cdr3_aa: CASSPGGLAGYNEQFF
cdr3_nt: TGTGCCAGCAGTCCCGGTGGACTAGCGGGATACAATGAGCAGTTCTTC

j_call: TRBJ1-6
v_call: TRBV18
d_call: .
clone_size: .
cdr3_aa: CASSPAPGAVHF
cdr3_nt: TGTGCCAGCTCACCCGCCCCCGGAGCAGTCCACTTT

j_call: TRBJ2-3
v_call: TRBV3-1
d_call: .
clone_size: many
cdr3_aa: CASSQETAGGADTQYF
cdr3_nt: TGTGCCAGCAGCCAAGAAACGGCAGGAGGGGCAGATACGCAGTATTTT